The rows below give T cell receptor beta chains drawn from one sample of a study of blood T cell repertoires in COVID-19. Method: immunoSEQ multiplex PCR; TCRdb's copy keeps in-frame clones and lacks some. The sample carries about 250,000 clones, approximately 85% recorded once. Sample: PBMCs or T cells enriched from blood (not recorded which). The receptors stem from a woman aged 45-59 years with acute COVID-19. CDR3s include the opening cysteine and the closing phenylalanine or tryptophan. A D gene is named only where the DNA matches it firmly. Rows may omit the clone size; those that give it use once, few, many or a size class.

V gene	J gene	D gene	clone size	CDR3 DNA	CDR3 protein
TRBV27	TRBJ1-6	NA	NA	TGTGCCAGCAGTTTGGCGGCGGAAAGTTCACCCCTCCACTTT	CASSLAAESSPLHF
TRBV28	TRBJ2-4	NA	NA	TGTGCCAGCAGTTTCTCTTCGTCCCGGGACACCAAAAACATTCAGTACTTC	CASSFSSSRDTKNIQYF
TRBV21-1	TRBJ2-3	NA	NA	TGTGCCAGCAGAGGGGACCCCGGGACTTCAGATACGCAGTATTTT	CASRGDPGTSDTQYF
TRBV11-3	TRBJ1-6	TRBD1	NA	TGTGCCAGCAGCCCGACCCGGACAGGGGGGAATTCACCCCTCCACTTT	CASSPTRTGGNSPLHF
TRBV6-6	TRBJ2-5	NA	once	TGTGCCAGCCGGTGGGGCCGCGGAGAGACCCAGTACTTC	CASRWGRGETQYF
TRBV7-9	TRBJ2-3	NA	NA	TGTGCCAGCAGCTTGGCGGACAGCGACGGGTACACAGATACGCAGTATTTT	CASSLADSDGYTDTQYF
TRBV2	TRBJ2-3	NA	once	TGTGCCAGCAGACCCACAACAGATACGCAGTATTTT	CASRPTTDTQYF
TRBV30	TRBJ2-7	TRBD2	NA	TGTGCCTGGAGCCACGGGACTAGCGGGGGGAACGAGCAGTACTTC	CAWSHGTSGGNEQYF
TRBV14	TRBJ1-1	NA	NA	TGTGCCAGCAGCCCCACCCGGACATCATCCACTGAAGCTTTCTTT	CASSPTRTSSTEAFF
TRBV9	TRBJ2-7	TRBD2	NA	TGTGCCAGCAGCGTCGGGACTAGCGGGGGTTACGAGCAGTACTTC	CASSVGTSGGYEQYF
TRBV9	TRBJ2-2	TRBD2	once	TGTGCCAGCAGCGTACGGGCGGGGGGCACCGGGGAGCTGTTTTTT	CASSVRAGGTGELFF
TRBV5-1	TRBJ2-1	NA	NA	TGCGCCAGCAGCAATCGGCAGGGGAGTGGTGACAATGAGCAGTTCTTC	CASSNRQGSGDNEQFF
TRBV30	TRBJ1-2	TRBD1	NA	TGTGCCCAAGGGACAGGGGGCTATGGCTACACCTTC	CAQGTGGYGYTF
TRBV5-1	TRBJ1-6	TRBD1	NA	TGCGCCAGCAGCTCGACAGGGGCTAATTCACCCCTCCACTTT	CASSSTGANSPLHF
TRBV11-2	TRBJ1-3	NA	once	TGTGCCAGCAGCGGGGGGTTAAAGCCCTCTGGAAACACCATATATTTT	CASSGGLKPSGNTIYF
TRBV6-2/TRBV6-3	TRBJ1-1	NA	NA	TGTGCCAGCAGTGGGGAACAGGGCTGGATGAACACTGAAGCTTTCTTT	CASSGEQGWMNTEAFF
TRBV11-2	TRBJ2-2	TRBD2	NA	TGTGCCAGCAGCTTAGCGGGGGGTGTTACCGGGGAGCTGTTTTTT	CASSLAGGVTGELFF
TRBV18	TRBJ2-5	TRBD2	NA	TGTGCCAGCTCACCGTTCAGCGGGAACCAAGAGACCCAGTACTTC	CASSPFSGNQETQYF
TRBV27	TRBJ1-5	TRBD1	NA	TGTGCCAGCAGTTTATCCTGGGACAGGGCTCAATATAGCAATCAGCCCCAGCATTTT	CASSLSWDRAQYSNQPQHF
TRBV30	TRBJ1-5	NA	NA	TGTGCCTGGAGTCTGGGAGGGGCCGTTAATCAGCCCCAGCATTTT	CAWSLGGAVNQPQHF
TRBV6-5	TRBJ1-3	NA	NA	TGTGCCAGCAGTTACTATACAGGAGCTGGAAACACCATATATTTT	CASSYYTGAGNTIYF
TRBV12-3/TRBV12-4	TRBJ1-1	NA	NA	TGTGCCAGCACCCGCGCGGGGGCCCGTGAAGCTTTCTTT	CASTRAGAREAFF
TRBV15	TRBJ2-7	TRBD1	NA	TGTGCCACCAGCAGGCAGGGGGTAACCTACGAGCAGTACTTC	CATSRQGVTYEQYF
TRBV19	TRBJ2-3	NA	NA	TGTGCCAGTAGTAGCGGGGCCCTTCCTAGCACAGATACGCAGTATTTT	CASSSGALPSTDTQYF
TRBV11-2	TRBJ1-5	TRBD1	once	TGTGCCAGCAGCTACGGGACAGATCAGCCCCAGCATTTT	CASSYGTDQPQHF
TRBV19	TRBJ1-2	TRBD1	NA	TGTGCCAGTAGTATAGAACAGGGGACCTTACATGGCTACACCTTC	CASSIEQGTLHGYTF
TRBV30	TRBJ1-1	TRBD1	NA	TGTGCCTGGAGCTTACAGGGGGAAGCTTTCTTT	CAWSLQGEAFF
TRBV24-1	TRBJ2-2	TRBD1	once	TGTGCCACCAGTGACCCGGGACAGGCCGGGGAGCTGTTTTTT	CATSDPGQAGELFF
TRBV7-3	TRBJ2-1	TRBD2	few	TGTGCCAGCAGCTTTGGGACTAGCTCCAATGAGCAGTTCTTC	CASSFGTSSNEQFF
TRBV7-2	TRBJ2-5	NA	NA	TGTGCCAGCAGCTTAGCAACAGCCGAGACCCAGTACTTC	CASSLATAETQYF
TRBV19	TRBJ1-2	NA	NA	TGTGCCAGTTCCCATTATGTCGGGGAGAAAGCTAACTATGGCTACACCTTC	CASSHYVGEKANYGYTF
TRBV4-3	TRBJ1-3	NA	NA	TGCGCCAGCAGCCAAGTCAGGGGAATAGGAAACACCATATATTTT	CASSQVRGIGNTIYF
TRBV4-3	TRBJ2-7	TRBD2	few	TGCGCCAGCAGCCCCTCTAGCGGGGGAAGCTACGAGCAGTACTTC	CASSPSSGGSYEQYF
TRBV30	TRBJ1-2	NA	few	TGTGCCTGGGACTGGCAGGGTGGTTATGGCTACACCTTC	CAWDWQGGYGYTF
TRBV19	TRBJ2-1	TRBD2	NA	TGTGCCAGTACCCCCGGGACTAGCGGGGTTAGCTCCTACAATGAGCAGTTCTTC	CASTPGTSGVSSYNEQFF
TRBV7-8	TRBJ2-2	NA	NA	TGTGCCAGCAGCTTCTCGTCCAGGGGAAACACCGGGGAGCTGTTTTTT	CASSFSSRGNTGELFF
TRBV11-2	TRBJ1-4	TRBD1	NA	TGTGCCAGCAGCCAGACCTGGGCAGGGGGCGCAAAGAGTGAAAAACTGTTTTTT	CASSQTWAGGAKSEKLFF
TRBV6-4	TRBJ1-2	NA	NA	TGTGCCAGCAGTGACTTGGCGGGGAACTATGGCTACACCTTC	CASSDLAGNYGYTF
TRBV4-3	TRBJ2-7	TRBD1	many	TGCGCCAGCAGCCAGACAGGGGGCTACGAGCAGTACTTC	CASSQTGGYEQYF
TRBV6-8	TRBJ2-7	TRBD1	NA	TGTGCCAGCAGACAGACAGGGACCTACGAGCAGTACTTC	CASRQTGTYEQYF
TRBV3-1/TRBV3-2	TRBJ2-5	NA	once	TGTGCCAGCAGCCCCAATAGCGGCCGGTACCAAGAGACCCAGTACTTC	CASSPNSGRYQETQYF
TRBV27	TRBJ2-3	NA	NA	TGTGCCACCAACGGGGGGCGGGGCACAGATACGCAGTATTTT	CATNGGRGTDTQYF
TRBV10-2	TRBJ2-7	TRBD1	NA	TGTGCCACCAAACCGAGACAGGGGCACGACGAGCAGTACTTC	CATKPRQGHDEQYF